This TCR beta chain was sequenced in a study of cytotoxic CD8 clonotypes in ibrutinib-treated CLL. Overall study: In all, about 11 patients were relapsed/refractory, roughly 15 were treatment-naive and fewer than 18 were IGHV unmutated. Overall study results and limits: Clonality, elevated at ibrutinib response, dropped back toward baseline at progression. Researchers report that baseline clonality outpaced age-matched healthy donors and tracked circulating CD8+ T-cell counts.

Germline lookup yields CDR1 MGHDK and CDR2 SYGVNS. This CDR3 is 14 amino acids long. The V gene end was trimmed by 4 bases and the J gene end by 4 bases; junction bases not matched to a gene: 4. This clone has a handful of counts. Its antigen remains unknown. Produced via immunoSEQ multiplex PCR; TCRdb's table is partial and in-frame only. Among about 28,000 clones listed, roughly 60% were seen once. The chain employs TRBV25-1 and TRBJ1-3; 7 nucleotides match TRBD1. This TCR was recovered from a human donor with chronic lymphocytic leukemia. This sample comprised PBMCs, obtained before ibrutinib treatment. This CDR3 reads CASSGAGGGNTIYF. The DNA of the CDR3 is TGTGCCAGCAGTGGAGCAGGGGGGGGAAACACCATATATTTT. Looking up the rest from reference TRBV25-1 and TRBJ1-3 gives the full variable domain: EADIYQTPRYLVIGTGKKITLECSQTMGHDKMYWYQQDPGMELHLIHYSYGVNSTEKGDLSSESTVSRIRTEHFPLTLESARPSHTSQYLCASSGAGGGNTIYFGEGSWLTVV.